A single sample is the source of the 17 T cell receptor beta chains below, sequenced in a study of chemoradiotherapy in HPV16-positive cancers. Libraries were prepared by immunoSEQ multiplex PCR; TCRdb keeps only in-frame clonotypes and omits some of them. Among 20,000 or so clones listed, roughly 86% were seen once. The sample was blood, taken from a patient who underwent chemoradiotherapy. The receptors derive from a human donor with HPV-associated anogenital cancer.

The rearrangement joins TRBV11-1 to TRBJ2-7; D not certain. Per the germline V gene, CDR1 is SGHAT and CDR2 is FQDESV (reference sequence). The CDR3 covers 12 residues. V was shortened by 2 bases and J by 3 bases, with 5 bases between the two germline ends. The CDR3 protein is CASSLLGYEQYF. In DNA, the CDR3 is TGTGCCAGCAGCTTACTAGGCTACGAGCAGTACTTC.

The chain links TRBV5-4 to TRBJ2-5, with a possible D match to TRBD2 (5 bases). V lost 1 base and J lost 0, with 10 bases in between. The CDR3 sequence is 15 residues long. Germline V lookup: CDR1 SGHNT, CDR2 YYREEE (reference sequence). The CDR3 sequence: CASSLRGEYQETQYF. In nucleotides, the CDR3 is TGTGCCAGCAGCTTGCGTGGGGAGTACCAAGAGACCCAGTACTTC. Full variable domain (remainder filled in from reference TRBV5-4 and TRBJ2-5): ETGVTQSPTHLIKTRGQQVTLRCSSQSGHNTVSWYQQALGQGPQFIFQYYREEENGRGNFPPRFSGLQFPNYSSELNVNALELDDSALYLCASSLRGEYQETQYFGPGTRLLVL.

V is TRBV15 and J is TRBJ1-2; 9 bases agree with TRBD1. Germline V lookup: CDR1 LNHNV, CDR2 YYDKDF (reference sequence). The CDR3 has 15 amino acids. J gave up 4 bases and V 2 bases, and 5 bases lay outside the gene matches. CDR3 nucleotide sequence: TGTGCCACCAGCAGATCGGGACAGGGAGTCTATGGCTACACCTTC. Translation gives CATSRSGQGVYGYTF.

This CDR3 reads CASSLTPMYEQYF. The DNA of the CDR3 is TGTGCCAGCAGCTTAACCCCCATGTACGAGCAGTACTTC. The V gene is TRBV7-8, the J gene TRBJ2-7; D unclear. The CDR3 is 13 residues long. The V and J ends lost 2 bases and 4 bases respectively, with 9 bases between them. Germline loops: CDR1 SGHVS, CDR2 FQNEAQ.

In DNA, the CDR3 is TGTGCCAGCAGCTTAGAGAGCTCTGGGGCCAACGTCCTGACTTTC. Amino acids: CASSLESSGANVLTF. V and J are TRBV7-2 and TRBJ2-6; D is unclear. CDR3 length: 15 amino acids. CDR1 is SGHTA and CDR2 is FQGNSA in the germline V gene. V was shortened by 1 base and J by 0 bases, with 4 bases between the two germline ends.

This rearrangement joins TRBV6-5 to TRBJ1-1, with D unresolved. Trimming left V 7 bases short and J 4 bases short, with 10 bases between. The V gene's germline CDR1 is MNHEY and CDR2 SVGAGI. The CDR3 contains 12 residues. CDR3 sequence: CASTAGSTEAFF. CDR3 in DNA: TGTGCCAGCACGGCGGGCAGCACTGAAGCTTTCTTT.

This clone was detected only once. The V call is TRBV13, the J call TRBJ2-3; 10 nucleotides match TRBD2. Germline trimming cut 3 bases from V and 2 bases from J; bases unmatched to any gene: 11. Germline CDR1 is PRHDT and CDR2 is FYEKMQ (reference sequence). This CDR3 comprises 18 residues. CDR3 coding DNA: TGTGCCAGCAGCTTGACTCTCTATAGCGGGAGGATCACAGATACGCAGTATTTT. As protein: CASSLTLYSGRITDTQYF.

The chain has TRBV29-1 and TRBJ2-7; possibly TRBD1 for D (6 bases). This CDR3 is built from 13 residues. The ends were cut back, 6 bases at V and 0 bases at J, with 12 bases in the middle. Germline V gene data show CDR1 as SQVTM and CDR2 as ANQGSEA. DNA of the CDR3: TGCAGCGTCGCAGGGGCGAGCTCCTACGAGCAGTACTTC. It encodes CSVAGASSYEQYF.

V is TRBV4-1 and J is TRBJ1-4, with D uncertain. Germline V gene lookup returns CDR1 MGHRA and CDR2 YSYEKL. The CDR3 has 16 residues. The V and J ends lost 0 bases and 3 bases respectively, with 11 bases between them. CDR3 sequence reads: CASSQDSERPNEKLFF. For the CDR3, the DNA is TGCGCCAGCAGCCAAGATAGTGAGAGGCCTAATGAAAAACTGTTTTTT.

The DNA for the CDR3 is TGTGCCAGCAGGGGCAGTCAAGAGACCCAGTACTTC. This codes for CASRGSQETQYF. The chain links TRBV2 to TRBJ2-5; no firm D call. Between the trimmed V and J ends, which lost 6 bases and 2 bases, there was a span of 7 bases. The CDR3 loop spans 12 amino acids. The germline CDR1 and CDR2 sequences are SNHLY and FYNNEI.

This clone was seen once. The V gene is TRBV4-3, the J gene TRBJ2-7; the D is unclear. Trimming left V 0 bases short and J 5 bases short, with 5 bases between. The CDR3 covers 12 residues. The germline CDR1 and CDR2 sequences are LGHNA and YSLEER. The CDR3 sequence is CASSQDGHEQYF. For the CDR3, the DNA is TGCGCCAGCAGCCAAGACGGCCACGAGCAGTACTTC.

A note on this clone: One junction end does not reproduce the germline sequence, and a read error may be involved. CDR3 in DNA: TGTGCCAGCAAACTCGGGAACGCCGGGGAGCTGTTTTTT. Translation: CASKLGNAGELFF. V usage is TRBV7-2 and J usage is TRBJ2-2, with a tentative D call TRBD2 (5 bases). Germline CDR1 reads SGHTA; CDR2 reads FQGNSA. This CDR3 has 13 amino acids.

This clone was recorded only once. As DNA, the CDR3 is TGTGCCACCAGCAGAGGGACAGGGCGGGGGGATGGCTACACCTTC. Translated, it gives CATSRGTGRGDGYTF. The chain carries TRBV15 and TRBJ1-2, with 8 bases matching TRBD1. The trim removed 1 base at V and 6 bases at J, leaving 7 bases unmatched. Germline V gene lookup returns CDR1 LNHNV and CDR2 YYDKDF (reference sequence). This CDR3 is built from 15 residues.

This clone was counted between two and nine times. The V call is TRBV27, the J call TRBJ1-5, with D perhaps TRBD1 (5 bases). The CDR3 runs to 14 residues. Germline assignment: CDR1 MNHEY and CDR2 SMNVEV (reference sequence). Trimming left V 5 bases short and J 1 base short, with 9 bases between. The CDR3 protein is CASSPGWSNQPQHF. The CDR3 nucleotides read TGTGCCAGCAGTCCAGGGTGGAGCAATCAGCCCCAGCATTTT.

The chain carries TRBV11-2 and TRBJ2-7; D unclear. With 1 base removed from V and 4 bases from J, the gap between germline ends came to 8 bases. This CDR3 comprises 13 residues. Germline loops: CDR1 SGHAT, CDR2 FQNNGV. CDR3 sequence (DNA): TGTGCCAGCAGCTTAGTACCGGCTTACGAGCAGTACTTC. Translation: CASSLVPAYEQYF.

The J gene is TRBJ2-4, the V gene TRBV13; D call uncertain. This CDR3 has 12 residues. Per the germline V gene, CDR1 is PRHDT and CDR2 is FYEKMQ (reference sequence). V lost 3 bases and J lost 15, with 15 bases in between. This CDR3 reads CASSLTPGPRYF. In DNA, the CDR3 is TGTGCCAGCAGCTTGACCCCGGGCCCCCGGTACTTC.

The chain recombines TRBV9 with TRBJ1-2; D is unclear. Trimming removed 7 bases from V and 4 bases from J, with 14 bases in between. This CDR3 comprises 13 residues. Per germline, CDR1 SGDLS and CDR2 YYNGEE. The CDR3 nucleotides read TGTGCCAGCGGCTCCGGACGGATCTATGGCTACACCTTC. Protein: CASGSGRIYGYTF. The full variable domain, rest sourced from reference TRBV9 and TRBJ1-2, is DSGVTQTPKHLITATGQRVTLRCSPRSGDLSVYWYQQSLDQGLQFLIQYYNGEERAKGNILERFSAQQFPDLHSELNLSSLELGDSALYFCASGSGRIYGYTFGSGTRLTVV.